This TCR beta chain was sequenced during a study of T-cell reconstitution after alpha-beta-depleted transplantation in children. The CDR3 spans 21 residues. Germline-derived CDR1 and CDR2 are MNHEY and SMNVEV (reference sequence). TCRbeta library construction was performed incorporating unique molecular identifiers. TCRdb called the PCR reads again in MiXCR, with one record for every CDR3 protein. The repertoire consists of 500,000 or so distinct CDR3 sequences, with 11% occurring once and the leading ten covering 14%. Regarding this clonotype: The antigen remains undetermined. A junction end diverges from the germline sequence, so it may reflect a read error.

Overall study findings and caveats: About two months after transplant, alpha-beta T cells reportedly came from several hundred expanded graft clones. Newly produced T cells mostly accounted for T-cell counts and diversity one year post-transplant. Where some patients showed high TCRbeta diversity at day 60, it came from recipient T cells and thymic progenitors that had survived.

This specimen consisted of PBMCs, mostly from graft donor cells, obtained 180 days after TCRalphabeta/CD19-depleted stem cell transplant. This receptor was identified in a female patient aged 2 to 10 who had a stem cell transplant for aplastic anemia, so the T cells may come from the graft donor. J is TRBJ2-6 and V is TRBV27, with D possibly matching TRBD1 (6 bases). CDR3 in amino acids: CASSSRSRDKYKNSGANGLTF. The DNA for the CDR3 is TGTGCCAGCAGTTCCCGGTCCCGGGACAAATACAAAAACTCTGGGGCCAACGGCCTGACTTTC.